This passage covers 2 T cell receptor beta chains from one sample sequenced in a study of cytomegalovirus exposure and HLA in healthy donors. Vbeta (60) and Jbeta (13) primers were used in the PCR. TCRdb's table, derived via immunoSEQ multiplex PCR, lists solely in-frame clones and lacks some. The data show more than 55,000 clones, about four fifths seen once. Sequenced input: PBMCs. The source is a middle-aged woman in good health and CMV-seronegative.

The J gene is TRBJ2-1, the V gene TRBV5-1, with D possibly TRBD2 on 5 matching bases. The length of the CDR3 is 12 residues. Trimming pared 5 bases from V and 6 bases from J, leaving 9 bases between. Germline CDR1 reads SGHRS; CDR2 reads YFSETQ. CDR3 region: CASRVAGNEQFF. The CDR3 region has the DNA TGCGCCAGCAGGGTCGCGGGCAATGAGCAGTTCTTC.

V and J are TRBV6-1 and TRBJ1-3, with D perhaps matching TRBD1 (5 bases). This CDR3 has 14 residues. Germline V gene lookup returns CDR1 MNHNS and CDR2 SASEGT. Trimming cost V 6 bases and J 2 bases, with 11 bases left between them. Here the CDR3 reads CASRSAGTGNTIYF. DNA for the CDR3: TGTGCCAGCAGAAGCGCAGGGACTGGAAACACCATATATTTT.